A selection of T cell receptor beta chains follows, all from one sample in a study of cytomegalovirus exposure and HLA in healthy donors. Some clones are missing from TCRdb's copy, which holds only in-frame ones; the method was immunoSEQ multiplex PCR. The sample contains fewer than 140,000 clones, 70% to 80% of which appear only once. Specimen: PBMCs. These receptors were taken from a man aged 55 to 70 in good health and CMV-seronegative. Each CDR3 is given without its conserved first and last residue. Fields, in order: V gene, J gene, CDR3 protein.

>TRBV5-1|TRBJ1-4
ASSLSTATNEKLF
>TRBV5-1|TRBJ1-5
ASSLTGSNQPQH
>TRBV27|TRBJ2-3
ASSLRGFGGDTQY
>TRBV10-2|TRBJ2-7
ATHPGGGSEQY
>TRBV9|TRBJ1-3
ASRPTDRPLTGSGNTIY
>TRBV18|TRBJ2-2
ASSPPPTWNTGELF
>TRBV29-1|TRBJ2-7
SVSGTGGYEQY
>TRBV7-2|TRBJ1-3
ASSLEDGSILSWNTIY
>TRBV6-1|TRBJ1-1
ASSPTPGQEAF
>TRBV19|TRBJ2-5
ATRDRGWETQY
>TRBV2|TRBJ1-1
ASSEYVFGGNTEAF
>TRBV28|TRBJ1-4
ASSIEGAVTNEKLF
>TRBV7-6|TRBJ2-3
ASSLTGTSGYTDTQY
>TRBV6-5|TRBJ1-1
ASSYLVGPGDTEAF
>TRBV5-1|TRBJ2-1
ASSLTSGGPYNEQF
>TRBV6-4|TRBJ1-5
ANLDRGRGNQPQH
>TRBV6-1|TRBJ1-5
ASSNRVDQPQH
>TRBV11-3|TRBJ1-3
ASSFPGVESGNTIY
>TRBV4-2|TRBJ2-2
ASSQEPAGGANTGELF
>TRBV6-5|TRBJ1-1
ASRDSRVNTEAF
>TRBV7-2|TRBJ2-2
ASSYSGTNTGELF
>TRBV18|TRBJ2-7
ASSPPGATYEQY
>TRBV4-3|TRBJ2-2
ASSQEGREAGELF
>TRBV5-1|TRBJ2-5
ASSLPQGTQETQY
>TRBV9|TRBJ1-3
ASSAPGAGVSGNTIY
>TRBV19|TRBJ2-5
ASGPGIAETQY
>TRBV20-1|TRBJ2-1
SAASYNEQF
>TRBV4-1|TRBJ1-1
ASSPLPITGVYTEAF
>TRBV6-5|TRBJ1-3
ASSYSDRDGNTIY
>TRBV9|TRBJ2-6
ASRGTGANVLT
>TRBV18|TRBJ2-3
ASSRTSGTDTQY
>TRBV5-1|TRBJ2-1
ASSLLAGGEYNEQF
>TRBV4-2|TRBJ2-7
ASSQDGAGGYEQY
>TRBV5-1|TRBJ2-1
ASSTTWMGEQF
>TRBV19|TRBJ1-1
ASSEQVMNTEAF
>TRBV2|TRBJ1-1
ASSLTGVTEAF
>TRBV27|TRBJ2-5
ASSDRGETQY
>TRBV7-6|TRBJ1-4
ASSLGRVNEKLF
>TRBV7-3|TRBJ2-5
ASSRTGGETQY
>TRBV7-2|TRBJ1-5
ASTSTSNQPQH
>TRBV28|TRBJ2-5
ASSPGGPAQVTQY
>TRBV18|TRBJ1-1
ASSSLGTGGETEAF
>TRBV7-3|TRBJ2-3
ASSLNPGSTDTQY
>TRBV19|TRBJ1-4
ASSSGQGRDEKLF
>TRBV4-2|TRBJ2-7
ASSQVGSPYEQY
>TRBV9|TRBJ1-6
ASSVEGGASSPLH
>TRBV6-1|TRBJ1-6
ASSLYSPLH
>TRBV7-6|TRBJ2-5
ASSSSLAVETQY
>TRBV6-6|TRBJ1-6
ASSQGGHNSPLH
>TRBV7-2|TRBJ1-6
ASRPGGGNSPLH
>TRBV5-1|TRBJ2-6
ASTQISGANVLT
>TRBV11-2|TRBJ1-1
ASSLTGGTEAF
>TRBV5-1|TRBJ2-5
ASSFQTGGPETQY
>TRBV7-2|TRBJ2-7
ASSLGTGVYEQY
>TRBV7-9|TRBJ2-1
ASSTLPRTSLNNEQF
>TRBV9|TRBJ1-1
ASSAQPPGEAF
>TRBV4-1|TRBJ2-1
ASSLTGFSSYNEQF
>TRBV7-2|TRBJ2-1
ASSLGSLGFRNNEQF
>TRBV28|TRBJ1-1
ASSLQVILNTEAF
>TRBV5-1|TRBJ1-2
ASSPQGGGGYT